Shown below are 26 T cell receptor beta chains from a single sample sequenced in a study of CD4 and CD8 cells across lung adenocarcinoma regions. TCRdb reprocessed the PCR reads via MiXCR and lists one record per CDR3 protein. The table includes 7,500 to 8,500 distinct CDR3 sequences, 45% to 60% detected once. Sequencing used CD8+ T cells from the center of a lung tumor. The origin of the receptors is a female donor with lung adenocarcinoma. The CD4 and CD8 labels of this study may be unreliable.

The rearrangement joins TRBV6-1 to TRBJ2-3; possible D gene TRBD1, 6 bases. The germline V gene has CDR1 MNHNS and CDR2 SASEGT. This CDR3 comprises 15 residues. V was trimmed by 0 bases and J by 11 bases, leaving 18 bases between them. The CDR3 DNA follows: TGTGCCAGCAGTGAAGCGGGGGCCAAGGCAGATGAGCAGTATTTT. It specifies CASSEAGAKADEQYF.

This clonotype ranks as medium-sized. The chain couples TRBV6-1 to TRBJ2-1, with D possibly being TRBD1 (6 bases). Trimming cost V 1 base and J 10 bases, with 17 bases left between them. Germline V CDR1 and CDR2: MNHNS, SASEGT. The CDR3 is made up of 15 amino acids. This chain's CDR3 is CASSEESGQPYEQFF. Written as DNA, the CDR3 is TGTGCCAGCAGTGAAGAGAGCGGACAGCCCTACGAGCAGTTCTTC.

The chain is built from TRBV6-2 or TRBV6-3 and TRBJ2-3; D not resolved. Germline-derived CDR1 and CDR2 are MNHEY and SVGEGT. Trimming took off 6 bases at V and 4 bases at J, with 17 bases between the two ends. The CDR3 extends over 15 amino acids. The CDR3 spells CASSSIRELADTQYF. The CDR3 bases are TGTGCCAGCAGCAGTATTCGAGAGTTGGCAGATACGCAGTATTTT.

As to this clonotype: Its ends do not fully match the called genes, so a read error is possible. This rearrangement joins TRBV12-5 to TRBJ2-1; the D is unclear. CDR3 length equals 13 residues. Per the germline V gene, CDR1 is LGHNT and CDR2 is FRNRAP. CDR3 in DNA: TGTGCCAGTGGCTTGGAGTACTCCGGGGAGCAGTTCTTC. Protein sequence: CASGLEYSGEQFF. Using reference TRBV12-5 and TRBJ2-1 for the parts outside the CDR3, the full variable domain is DARVTQTPRHKVTEMGQEVTMRCQPILGHNTVFWYRQTMMQGLELLAYFRNRAPLDDSGMPKDRFSAEMPDATLATLKIQPSEPRDSAVYFCASGLEYSGEQFFGPGTRLTVL.

This clonotype was counted ten times or more. V gene TRBV12-3 or TRBV12-4 combines with J gene TRBJ2-1; D is undetermined. CDR3 length equals 12 residues. V lost 0 bases to trimming and J lost 9 bases, with 6 bases between them. In DNA, the CDR3 is TGTGCCAGCAGTTTAGCAGCAGGTGAGCAGTTCTTC. Amino acids: CASSLAAGEQFF.

The chain uses TRBV6-1 and TRBJ2-3; 8 nucleotides agree with TRBD2. Judging by the DNA end, TRBJ2-7 fits better; the J call may be wrong. This CDR3 has 15 residues. Germline V gene lookup returns CDR1 MNHNS and CDR2 SASEGT. This chain's CDR3 is CARGYGGGGADTQYF. In nucleotides, the CDR3 is TGTGCCAGGGGGTACGGGGGGGGGGGGGCAGATACGCAGTACTTC.

This clonotype was counted many times. The genes are TRBV5-1 and TRBJ2-5; a weak D match, TRBD2 (6 bases). The DNA end favors TRBJ2-7, so the J call may be wrong. CDR1 SGHRS and CDR2 YFSETQ come from the germline V gene. The CDR3 contains 17 residues. As DNA, the CDR3 is TGCGCCAGCAGCTTGAGGGCCGGGGAGGCACGTACCCTCGAGCAGTACTTC. This translates into CASSLRAGEARTLEQYF.

This clonotype is deemed medium-sized. V usage is TRBV6-1 and J usage is TRBJ2-7; TRBD2 matches 9 bases. Germline V gene lookup returns CDR1 MNHNS and CDR2 SASEGT. V shed 1 base and J 3 bases; nucleotides not matched to a gene: 4. The CDR3 runs to 15 residues. The CDR3 DNA reads TGTGCCAGCAGTGAAGAAGCGGGAGGTAACTACGAGCAGTACTTC. It codes for CASSEEAGGNYEQYF.

Details on this clonotype: The junction and the germline gene differ at one end; a read error may be behind it. The chain joins TRBV12-3 or TRBV12-4 to TRBJ2-4, with D perhaps matching TRBD1 (6 bases). The CDR3 is 14 amino acids. CDR3: CAVWGLWAKNMQYF. CDR3 DNA: TGTGCCGTCTGGGGGCTGTGGGCCAAAAACATGCAGTACTTC.

The chain uses TRBV7-2 and TRBJ2-4; 7 bases fit TRBD2. CDR3 length: 11 residues. CDR1 and CDR2 from the germline V gene are SGHTA and FQGNSA. Trimming cost V 8 bases and J 12 bases; bases outside gene matches: 7. CDR3 sequence (DNA): TGTGCCAGCCGAGCGGGGAAGACTCAGTACTTC. This sequence encodes CASRAGKTQYF.

The sample holds many counts of this clonotype. This sequence joins TRBV3-1 and TRBJ2-7, with no clear D. The V gene's germline CDR1 is LGHDT and CDR2 YNNKEL (reference sequence). This CDR3 region has 11 residues. Between the trimmed V and J ends, which lost 5 bases and 4 bases, there was a span of 6 bases. CDR3 amino acids: CASSSIYEQYF. The CDR3 region has the DNA TGTGCCAGCAGCTCTATTTACGAGCAGTACTTC.

The CDR3 DNA is TGTGCCAGCAGTGAACGGATGGGGACACGGGGGCCAGATACGCAGTACTTC. Protein product: CASSERMGTRGPDTQYF. This chain uses TRBV6-1 with TRBJ2-3, with D possibly called TRBD1 or TRBD2 (6 bases each). The better agreement between TRBJ2-7 and the DNA end casts doubt on the J call. The CDR3 sequence is 17 residues long. The germline V gene encodes CDR1 MNHNS and CDR2 SASEGT.

By share of the sample, this clonotype is medium-sized (0.01 to 0.1%). CDR3 DNA sequence: TGTGCCAGCAGTAACCGGGGCTCGAACACTGAAGCTTTCTTT. Its protein product is CASSNRGSNTEAFF. The J gene is TRBJ1-1, the V gene TRBV6-5, with a weak D call TRBD1 (5 bases). CDR3 length: 14 amino acids. The germline V gene has CDR1 MNHEY and CDR2 SVGAGI. V was cut by 5 bases and J by 1 base, with 11 bases left in between.

Of note for this clonotype: One end of the junction varies from germline; a read error may be responsible. This chain connects TRBV11-2 to TRBJ2-4, with D possibly called TRBD1 or TRBD2 (5 bases each). The germline CDR1 and CDR2 sequences are SGHAT and FQNNGV. The CDR3 contains 15 residues. This CDR3 reads CASSSGLGPKNTQYF. CDR3 nucleotides: TGTGCCAGCAGCTCGGGGCTGGGACCCAAAAATACGCAGTATTTC.

This clonotype was seen just once. The V gene is TRBV23-1, the J gene TRBJ2-1, with D uncertain. TRBV23-1 is an ORF; its function is uncertain. This CDR3 comprises 14 residues. Trimming shortened V by 4 bases and J by 7 bases, and 14 bases separated the two germline ends. CDR3 loop: CASSRFWGRNEQFF. The CDR3 DNA reads as TGCGCCAGCAGTCGGTTCTGGGGAAGGAATGAGCAGTTCTTC.

This clonotype has only one observation. The V and J genes are TRBV27 and TRBJ2-4, with D unclear. The V end was cut by 11 bases, the J end by 10 bases, with 21 bases between. The CDR3 sequence is 13 residues long. Germline V gene data show CDR1 as MNHEY and CDR2 as SMNVEV (reference sequence). In DNA form, the CDR3 reads TGTGCCTGGGGTCCCTCTGCCACGAATATTCAGTACTTC. Translated: CAWGPSATNIQYF.

The chain carries TRBV19 and TRBJ1-2; 9 bases are shared with TRBD1. Germline lookup yields CDR1 LNHDA and CDR2 SQIVND (reference sequence). With 3 bases clipped from V and 7 bases from J, the junction kept 12 bases outside the gene matches. The CDR3 contains 16 residues. CDR3 protein: CASSIKAQQGASGYTF. The DNA of the CDR3 is TGTGCCAGTAGTATCAAGGCTCAACAGGGGGCGAGTGGCTACACCTTC.

Comments on this clonotype: The junction differs from germline at one of its ends, possibly a read error. J is TRBJ2-4 and V is TRBV7-2; tentatively, D is TRBD2 (6 bases). The CDR3 has 14 amino acids. Germline V gene lookup returns CDR1 SGHTA and CDR2 FQGNSA. CDR3 residues: CGTAGRCAKNIQYF. CDR3 in DNA: TGCGGCACCGCGGGGCGCTGCGCCAAAAATATTCAGTACTTC.

The gene calls are TRBV10-3 and TRBJ2-4, with D tentatively TRBD1 or TRBD2 (6 bases each). Germline values: CDR1 ENHRY, CDR2 SYGVKD. This CDR3 has 14 amino acids. The CDR3 is CAGHGGRAQDTQYF. CDR3 bases: TGTGCGGGCCACGGGGGCCGTGCCCAAGACACTCAGTACTTC.

This clonotype was observed once. J is TRBJ1-2 and V is TRBV19; 7 bases align to TRBD1. Germline V gives CDR1 LNHDA, CDR2 SQIVND (reference sequence). CDR3 size: 14 residues. Trimming at V came to 5 bases and at J to 2 bases, leaving 5 bases not matched to a gene. The CDR3 DNA reads as TGTGCCAGTAGTCCAGGGACAGTCAACTATGGCTACACCTTC. Translating it yields CASSPGTVNYGYTF.

This clonotype is classed as medium-sized. The chain links TRBV6-4 to TRBJ2-3; no clear D gene. Trimming left V 2 bases short and J 1 base short, with 4 bases between. Germline values: CDR1 MRHNA, CDR2 SNTAGT. The CDR3 runs to 13 residues. CDR3 bases: TGTGCCAGCAGTGACGCGGGCACAGATACGCAGTATTTT. Protein product: CASSDAGTDTQYF.

Within the sample, this clonotype is large. The CDR3 loop reads CASSERMGTGWADTQYF. As DNA, the CDR3 is TGTGCCAGCAGTGAACGGATGGGGACAGGGTGGGCAGATACGCAGTATTTT. The chain employs TRBV6-1 and TRBJ2-3; 9 bases line up with TRBD1. The J segment lost 4 bases and the V segment lost 2 bases, leaving 10 bases of the junction unmatched. The germline V gene has CDR1 MNHNS and CDR2 SASEGT. The CDR3 contains 17 residues.

This sequence joins TRBV7-7 and TRBJ2-3; D possibly corresponds to TRBD2 (6 bases). Matching the DNA end better, TRBJ2-7 makes the J call doubtful. Germline V lookup: CDR1 SSHAT, CDR2 FNYEAQ (reference sequence). This CDR3 is 15 amino acids long. As DNA, the CDR3 is TGTGCTGGGGGGTTCGGGGGTGGTGGCACAGATACGCAGTACTTC. It translates to CAGGFGGGGTDTQYF.

The chain couples TRBV19 to TRBJ2-3; 7 nucleotides align to TRBD2. The assigned J gene may be wrong: the sequence end matches TRBJ2-7 better. The CDR3 covers 14 residues. Germline V gene lookup returns CDR1 LNHDA and CDR2 SQIVND (reference sequence). CDR3 sequence (DNA): TGTGCCAGTAGTTTAGCGGGTGGGAACTACGAGCAGTACTTC. It yields the protein CASSLAGGNYEQYF.

This clonotype was observed a single time. It may be a read error: a sequence one base away is much more abundant. This chain connects TRBV27 to TRBJ2-4; D is uncertain. Germline V CDR1 and CDR2: MNHEY, SMNVEV (reference sequence). This CDR3 has 13 amino acids. V was shortened by 0 bases and J by 13 bases, with 13 bases between the two germline ends. CDR3 sequence: CASSLSVSNEQYF. The CDR3 DNA is TGTGCCAGCAGTTTATCGGTAAGCAATGAGCAGTACTTC.

This chain links TRBV7-2 with TRBJ2-7; a possible D gene is TRBD2 (7 bases). CDR1 is SGHTA and CDR2 is FQGNSA in the germline V gene. There are 16 residues in the CDR3. Trimming shortened V by 5 bases and J by 0 bases, and 17 bases separated the two germline ends. The CDR3: CASSRDRGASSYEQYF. CDR3 coding DNA: TGTGCCAGCAGCCGAGACCGGGGGGCGAGCTCCTACGAGCAGTACTTC.